This T cell receptor beta chain was identified in a study of blood T cell repertoires in COVID-19. Study-level background: The study drew acute and convalescent COVID-19 samples from the United States, Italy and Spain. From T cells, B-cell-depleted T cells, or PBMCs came the material, which was cDNA or gDNA.

In the authors' workflow: Counts of nucleated cells, estimated from reference gene primer amplification, were obtained. Sequenced by immunoSEQ multiplex PCR; TCRdb stores in-frame clones only, minus some. For V, J and clone size, that table is used; D and trimming come from the DNA. The sample records roughly 87,000 clones, around 75% being singletons. Germline V gene sequence: CDR1 DFQATT, CDR2 SNEGSKA (reference sequence). Trimming took off 3 bases at V and 6 bases at J, with 4 bases between the two ends. The CDR3 runs 10 residues. The sequencing input was peripheral blood. This chain connects TRBV20-1 to TRBJ2-3, with unresolved D. This sequence originates from a woman aged 45 to 65 with acute or convalescent COVID-19. The CDR3 here is CSASRDTQYF. In DNA form, the CDR3 reads TGCAGTGCTAGCCGGGATACGCAGTATTTT.